The 16 T cell receptor beta chains in this list originate from one sample, sequenced in a study of OX40 agonist ivuxolimab in advanced cancers. Profiled with immunoSEQ multiplex PCR; TCRdb holds only in-frame clones, not every one. The data show over 90,000 clones, with 80% to 90% seen just once and around 6% held by the top ten. This specimen was CD4+ or CD8+ T cells sorted from blood, taken in a trial of the OX40 agonist ivuxolimab. These receptors were taken from an adult with an advanced solid tumor such as melanoma, head and neck, liver or kidney cancer.

The chain recombines TRBV5-4 with TRBJ2-7, with 11 bases identical to TRBD2. CDR3 length: 17 amino acids. Germline CDR1 reads SGHNT; CDR2 reads YYREEE (reference sequence). After removal of 4 bases from V and 5 bases from J, the junction contained 14 bases not matched to a gene. The CDR3 loop reads CASSGPSVAGGRNEQYF. DNA of the CDR3: TGTGCCAGCAGCGGGCCGTCTGTAGCGGGAGGGAGGAACGAGCAGTACTTC.

The chain links TRBV29-1 to TRBJ1-3; tentatively, D is TRBD1 (5 bases). The CDR3 totals 14 residues. Germline V gives CDR1 SQVTM, CDR2 ANQGSEA. Deletions cut 7 bases from V and 1 base from J, with 14 bases between. CDR3 in amino acids: CSAGPGTSGNTIYF. In DNA form, the CDR3 reads TGCAGCGCTGGGCCCGGGACTTCTGGAAACACCATATATTTT.

The rearrangement uses TRBV15 and TRBJ1-2; TRBD1 is a possible D gene (5 bases). The germline V gene encodes CDR1 LNHNV and CDR2 YYDKDF (reference sequence). The length of the CDR3 is 13 residues. V was trimmed by 3 bases and J by 6 bases, leaving 11 bases between them. CDR3 in amino acids: CATSRGLGDGYTF. The CDR3 coding sequence is TGTGCCACCAGCAGGGGATTGGGGGATGGCTACACCTTC.

The CDR3 nucleotides are TGCAGCGTCCGGGACAGGGAGGGGACTGAAGCTTTCTTT. Translated, it gives CSVRDREGTEAFF. The chain has TRBV29-1 and TRBJ1-1, with TRBD1 matching over 9 bases. CDR3 length: 13 amino acids. Unmatched junction bases numbered 7, after V lost 6 bases and J lost 5 bases. The germline gives CDR1 SQVTM, CDR2 ANQGSEA.

The sample holds one count of this clone. The rearrangement links TRBV6-1 to TRBJ2-1; 11 bases fit TRBD2. There are 15 residues in the CDR3. After removal of 6 bases from V and 8 bases from J, the junction contained 9 bases not matched to a gene. CDR1 is MNHNS, CDR2 SASEGT, per germline. CDR3 protein: CASRGSSGRKDEQFF. The CDR3 DNA sequence: TGTGCCAGCAGAGGGTCTAGCGGGAGGAAAGATGAGCAGTTCTTC.

The chain carries TRBV27 and TRBJ2-1, with 10 positions matching TRBD2. Trimming cost V 5 bases and J 10 bases; bases outside gene matches: 11. This CDR3 spans 15 amino acids. Germline V CDR1 and CDR2: MNHEY, SMNVEV (reference sequence). The CDR3 sequence: CASSTGLARGEEQFF. CDR3 DNA sequence: TGTGCCAGCAGTACGGGACTAGCGAGGGGCGAGGAGCAGTTCTTC.

This sequence joins TRBV7-3 and TRBJ2-1, with a possible D match to TRBD1 (6 bases). With 5 bases removed from V and 1 base from J, the gap between germline ends came to 12 bases. The CDR3 has 15 residues. Per germline, CDR1 SGHTA and CDR2 FQGTGA. This chain's CDR3 is CASSPQTGSYNEQFF. In DNA, the CDR3 is TGTGCCAGCAGCCCCCAGACAGGTTCCTACAATGAGCAGTTCTTC.

The chain couples TRBV7-9 to TRBJ1-1; a weak D match, TRBD1 (5 bases). CDR3 length: 13 residues. The V end was cut by 1 base, the J end by 11 bases, with 14 bases between. CDR1 is SEHNR, CDR2 FQNEAQ, per germline (reference sequence). The CDR3 DNA is TGTGCCAGCAGCTTAGGGTTAGGGGTTGAGGCTTTCTTT. Translated: CASSLGLGVEAFF.

This chain uses TRBV11-3 with TRBJ2-7, with TRBD1 as a possible D gene (5 bases). The germline CDR1 and CDR2 sequences are SGHNT and YENEEA. The CDR3 consists of 14 residues. The V end lost 6 bases, the J end lost 7 bases, and 19 bases lay between the germline ends. CDR3 sequence reads: CASSSRLGVREQYF. CDR3 nucleotide sequence: TGTGCCAGCAGTTCTCGCCTAGGGGTGCGGGAGCAGTACTTC.

The J gene is TRBJ2-7, the V gene TRBV5-5; 8 nucleotides line up with TRBD1. CDR1 and CDR2 (germline): SGHKS, YYEKEE (reference sequence). V shed 6 bases and J 8 bases; nucleotides not matched to a gene: 7. The CDR3 loop spans 12 amino acids. The CDR3 DNA sequence: TGTGCCAGCAACCCAGGGACAGGCAAGCAGTACTTC. Its translation: CASNPGTGKQYF. The complete variable domain, with remaining parts taken from reference TRBV5-5 and TRBJ2-7, reads DAGVTQSPTHLIKTRGQQVTLRCSPISGHKSVSWYQQVLGQGPQFIFQYYEKEERGRGNFPDRFSARQFPNYSSELNVNALLLGDSALYLCASNPGTGKQYFGPGTRLTVT.

This clone was found once. The V and J genes are TRBV5-6 and TRBJ2-1, with D unclear. The length of the CDR3 is 13 residues. CDR1 and CDR2 from the germline V gene are SGHDT and YYEEEE. Trimming cost V 8 bases and J 4 bases, with 13 bases left between them. DNA of the CDR3: TGTGCCAGTGTTGGGGTCCAATACAATGAGCAGTTCTTC. Translation: CASVGVQYNEQFF.

The chain recombines TRBV2 with TRBJ1-1; TRBD1 aligns across 8 bases. Germline assignment: CDR1 SNHLY and CDR2 FYNNEI. V shed 6 bases, J shed 1 base, and the junction held 7 bases outside the gene matches. The CDR3 contains 15 residues. The CDR3 protein is CASRPDRVGNTEAFF. CDR3 coding DNA: TGTGCCAGCAGGCCGGACAGGGTGGGGAACACTGAAGCTTTCTTT. Supplemented by reference TRBV2 and TRBJ1-1, the full variable domain reads EPEVTQTPSHQVTQMGQEVILRCVPISNHLYFYWYRQILGQKVEFLVSFYNNEISEKSEIFDDQFSVERPDGSNFTLKIRSTKLEDSAMYFCASRPDRVGNTEAFFGQGTRLTVV.

The rearrangement joins TRBV5-1 to TRBJ2-6; D gene ambiguous. Per germline, CDR1 SGHRS and CDR2 YFSETQ. There are 17 residues in the CDR3. Trimming left V 0 bases short and J 0 bases short, with 10 bases between. The CDR3 protein is CASSLGVGRSGANVLTF. In DNA, the CDR3 is TGCGCCAGCAGCTTGGGTGTAGGCCGCTCTGGGGCCAACGTCCTGACTTTC.

The V gene is TRBV27, the J gene TRBJ2-2; TRBD1 is a possible D gene (6 bases). With 0 bases removed from V and 5 bases from J, the gap between germline ends came to 13 bases. This CDR3 has 16 residues. CDR1 and CDR2 from the germline V gene are MNHEY and SMNVEV (reference sequence). Written as DNA, the CDR3 is TGTGCCAGCAGTTTATCGGGACAACGGAATACCGGGGAGCTGTTTTTT. It encodes CASSLSGQRNTGELFF.

The genes are TRBV18 and TRBJ2-3, with D unresolved. V lost 3 bases and J lost 6, with 19 bases in between. Germline assignment: CDR1 KGHSH and CDR2 LQKENI. CDR3 size: 16 residues. CDR3 protein: CASSPPREMGSDTQYF. The CDR3 DNA reads TGTGCCAGCTCACCCCCTAGAGAAATGGGGTCGGATACGCAGTATTTT.

V is TRBV21-1 and J is TRBJ2-2. TRBV21-1 is reported as a pseudogene. CDR3 length equals 16 residues. The CDR3: CASTPEGGRNTGELFF. Here the CDR3 DNA reads TGTGCCAGCACCCCGGAGGGGGGCAGGAACACCGGGGAGCTGTTTTTT.